Below are 17 T cell receptor beta chains sequenced from a single sample in a study of T cells in Graves' hyperthyroidism and ophthalmopathy (dated by TCRdb to the late 2010s). The receptor library was made with multiplex PCR. The sequencer listed for this sample is Illumina HiSeq 2000. TCR beta CDR3 regions were amplified from RNA transcripts. The TCR CDR3 was subjected to a first round of RT-PCR using the HTBI primer set and the Qiagen OneStep RT-PCR kit. In-frame beta chains were kept once TCRdb had trimmed the public reads at Q25 with fastp and called clones with MiXCR. Every distinct CDR3 protein forms one entry, paired with its most common genes and DNA. This sample lists hundreds of thousands of distinct CDR3 sequences; approximately 36% were detected once. Less than 40% of the sample rests with the top ten. Input material: blood. The source of these receptors is a woman aged 40 to 50 with Graves' hyperthyroidism.

This clonotype was observed at least ten times. The CDR3 loop reads CASSRRTDNSPLHF. Here the CDR3 DNA reads TGTGCCAGCAGCCGCCGGACAGATAATTCACCCCTCCACTTT. The chain recombines TRBV7-2 with TRBJ1-6; TRBD1 might be the D (6 bases). Germline values: CDR1 SGHTA, CDR2 FQGNSA. Deletions cut 5 bases from V and 5 bases from J, with 10 bases between. This CDR3 has 14 residues.

V is TRBV6-5 and J is TRBJ2-7; TRBD2 matches 7 bases. The J segment lost 1 base and the V segment lost 8 bases, leaving 14 bases of the junction unmatched. The CDR3 runs to 16 residues. From germline, CDR1 is MNHEY and CDR2 SVGAGI. The CDR3 loop is CASSPLVSGGSYEQYF. DNA for the CDR3: TGTGCCAGCTCACCGCTGGTTTCGGGGGGATCCTACGAGCAGTACTTC.

In the case of this clonotype: A much bigger clone sits one base away, suggesting this may be a read error. The chain is built from TRBV7-2 and TRBJ2-7, with TRBD2 as a possible D gene (6 bases). The CDR3 is 16 residues long. Per the germline V gene, CDR1 is SGHTA and CDR2 is FQGNSA. For the CDR3, the DNA is TGTGCCAGCAGCGCGGCAACCTGGACTAAAACCTACGACCAGTACTTC. This encodes CASSAATWTKTYDQYF.

CDR3 residues: CASSLRDRGSKWYGYTF. CDR3 sequence (DNA): TGTGCCAGCAGCCTCCGGGACAGGGGGAGCAAATGGTATGGCTACACCTTC. This sequence joins TRBV7-2 and TRBJ1-2; 11 bases map to TRBD1. Germline CDR1 and CDR2: SGHTA and FQGNSA. Losses at the gene ends were 5 bases for V and 5 bases for J; bases not matched to a gene: 13. This CDR3 comprises 17 residues.

This chain connects TRBV14 to TRBJ2-1; 10 bases are shared with TRBD2. Germline CDR1 and CDR2: SGHDN and FVKESK. J lost 9 bases, V lost 1 base, and 12 bases had no gene match. This CDR3 contains 17 residues. CDR3 bases: TGTGCCAGCAGCCAAGCAGGGTTCCTAGCGGGAGCAGTTGAGCAGTTCTTC. Translated, it gives CASSQAGFLAGAVEQFF.

A few counts support this clonotype. The chain recombines TRBV4-3 with TRBJ1-2, with 7 positions matching TRBD1. CDR1 LGHNA and CDR2 YSLEER come from the germline V gene. J lost 10 bases, V lost 4 bases, and 12 bases had no gene match. CDR3 length: 14 amino acids. The CDR3 loop reads CASSPSQGSGLYTF. The CDR3, as DNA: TGCGCCAGCAGCCCGTCACAGGGGTCGGGACTCTACACCTTC.

Note on this clonotype: A read error may account for a junction end that differs from germline. This chain connects TRBV2 to TRBJ2-7, with 7 bases lining up with TRBD2. Germline V lookup: CDR1 SNHLY, CDR2 FYNNEI. This CDR3 has 14 amino acids. This CDR3 is CVSSESSGSYEQYF. CDR3 coding DNA: TGTGTCAGCAGTGAATCTAGCGGAAGTTACGAGCAGTACTTC.

V usage is TRBV28 and J usage is TRBJ1-3; tentative D call: TRBD1 (5 bases). Germline V gene data show CDR1 as MDHEN and CDR2 as SYDVKM. Trimming took off 5 bases at V and 0 bases at J, with 11 bases between the two ends. The CDR3 extends over 15 amino acids. CDR3 in DNA: TGTGCCAGCAGTCTCGACAGTGACTCTGGAAACACCATATATTTT. Amino acid sequence: CASSLDSDSGNTIYF.

In its sample, this clonotype was seen many times. This chain links TRBV5-1 with TRBJ2-6; perhaps TRBD1 as D (6 bases). From germline, CDR1 is SGHRS and CDR2 YFSETQ. The CDR3 extends over 14 amino acids. Deletions cut 6 bases from V and 0 bases from J, with 7 bases between. The CDR3 bases are TGCGCCAGCAAACAGGGCTCTGGGGCCAACGTCCTGACTTTC. This encodes CASKQGSGANVLTF.

This clonotype was counted between two and nine times. CDR3 sequence: CASSRDSRHQPQHF. The CDR3 DNA reads TGTGCCAGCAGCCGGGACAGCCGTCATCAGCCCCAGCATTTT. The chain links TRBV7-9 to TRBJ1-5; TRBD1 matches 7 bases. The CDR3 contains 14 residues. The V and J ends lost 5 bases and 5 bases, in that order; junction bases with no gene match: 6. CDR1 is SEHNR, CDR2 FQNEAQ, per germline (reference sequence).

The chain links TRBV12-3 or TRBV12-4 to TRBJ2-2; TRBD2 might be the D (6 bases). CDR3 size: 16 residues. Trimming left V 2 bases short and J 6 bases short, with 16 bases between. The CDR3 reads CASSLYGEVVAGELFF. The CDR3 bases are TGTGCCAGCAGTTTATATGGGGAGGTGGTCGCCGGGGAGCTGTTTTTT.

Note on this clonotype: A read error is likely, as this CDR3 ends without the conserved phenylalanine or tryptophan. CDR3 nucleotide sequence: TGTGCCAGCAGGACAGTTTCTGGAAACACCATATATTCT. Translation: CASRTVSGNTIYS. The V and J genes are TRBV19 and TRBJ1-3, with D perhaps matching TRBD1 (6 bases). This CDR3 is 13 amino acids long. The ends were cut back, 9 bases at V and 1 base at J, with 10 bases in the middle. Germline lookup yields CDR1 LNHDA and CDR2 SQIVND (reference sequence).

The rearrangement links TRBV19 to TRBJ1-1, with D unresolved. In germline, CDR1 is LNHDA, CDR2 SQIVND (reference sequence). There are 15 residues in the CDR3. Deletions cut 9 bases from V and 0 bases from J, with 17 bases between. The CDR3 DNA reads as TGTGCCAGCTCACCACCGTCAATCTTGAACACTGAAGCTTTCTTT. It is translated as CASSPPSILNTEAFF.

The genes are TRBV2 and TRBJ2-7, with D unclear. CDR1 is SNHLY, CDR2 FYNNEI, per germline. V gave up 1 base and J gave up 1 base, with 11 bases separating them. This CDR3 is 15 amino acids long. CDR3 sequence (DNA): TGTGCCAGCAGTGAAGATGGACGTCGTTCCTACGAGCAGTACTTC. This sequence encodes CASSEDGRRSYEQYF.

This clonotype has a count of ten or more. CDR3 in amino acids: CASSPGTGRTYEQYF. The CDR3 DNA is TGTGCCAGTAGTCCCGGGACAGGGAGGACCTACGAGCAGTACTTC. The chain joins TRBV19 to TRBJ2-7; 9 bases align to TRBD1. Trimming removed 5 bases from V and 2 bases from J; junction bases left unmatched: 7. The CDR3 has 15 residues. Germline CDR1 reads LNHDA; CDR2 reads SQIVND (reference sequence).

This clonotype was detected ten times or more. This sequence joins TRBV10-3 and TRBJ2-7, with 7 bases that match TRBD1. The length of the CDR3 is 14 residues. Germline CDR1 and CDR2: ENHRY and SYGVKD. Unmatched junction bases numbered 7, after V lost 5 bases and J lost 3 bases. In nucleotides, the CDR3 is TGTGCCATCAGTATACAGGGGTCCCACTACGAGCAGTACTTC. It yields the protein CAISIQGSHYEQYF.

This clonotype has ten or more counts. The V call is TRBV24-1, the J call TRBJ1-4; 8 bases agree with TRBD1. CDR3 length: 17 amino acids. V was clipped by 3 bases and J by 7 bases; unmatched bases: 12. Germline V lookup: CDR1 KGHDR, CDR2 SFDVKD. Here the CDR3 DNA reads TGTGCCACCAGTGATGCGTCAGGGGGCCCAGGTCGTGAAAAACTGTTTTTT. Amino acids: CATSDASGGPGREKLFF.